This record covers a single T cell receptor beta chain. The target antigen is unknown. MiXCR, run by TCRdb on the reads, gives a single entry per CDR3 protein. Counted here are 450,000 to 650,000 distinct CDR3 sequences, around a quarter occurring once; the ten biggest clones make up roughly an eighth. The sample comes from a study of T cell repertoires in cytomegalovirus infection. Study-wide results and limits: Based on cumulative public TCR beta family frequency, carriers of CMV plus the relevant HLA were identified. CMV-specific TCR beta clonotypes restricted by HLA-C were the ones dominating the ex vivo response.

V lost 3 bases and J lost 3, with 14 bases in between. This CDR3 is 16 amino acids long. Looked up from germline, CDR1 is MDHEN and CDR2 is SYDVKM. Sequences were obtained from PBMCs. The V and J genes are TRBV28 and TRBJ2-2, with TRBD1 as a possible D gene (6 bases). This sequence originates from a human donor in good health (CMV status not recorded). Some clones in this sample may be carry-over from other donors' samples. CDR3 in DNA: TGTGCCAGCAGTTTGCAGGGGCCATACCACACCGGGGAGCTGTTTTTT. Translation: CASSLQGPYHTGELFF.